These T cell receptor beta chains were read from a single sample in a study of regulatory T cells in long-lasting Graves disease. Each CDR3 protein is one row after TCRdb ran MiXCR on the multiplex PCR reads. The sample contains hundreds of thousands of distinct CDR3 sequences, roughly a sixth of which appear only once. The sample was peripheral blood mononuclear cells (PBMCs), taken at new diagnosis, from a patient treated with antithyroid drugs. The source is a female donor with Graves disease. CDR3s include the opening cysteine and the closing phenylalanine or tryptophan. Each record gives: V gene, D gene, CDR3 protein. D genes are given only for firm matches.

V: TRBV3-1; D: -; CDR3: CASSQESVWSYNEQFF
V: TRBV4-3; D: TRBD2; CDR3: CASSQELAEYSYEQYF
V: TRBV20-1; D: -; CDR3: CSARDWHDNEQFF
V: TRBV11-2; D: TRBD1; CDR3: CASSLEGTGFYGYTF
V: TRBV9; D: -; CDR3: CASSVAGIHGNTIYF
V: TRBV12-3/TRBV12-4; D: TRBD1; CDR3: CASSGQVGGFSYNEQFF
V: TRBV6-2/TRBV6-3; D: -; CDR3: CASGDTGEGYEQYFGPATGELFF
V: TRBV4-1; D: TRBD2; CDR3: CASSQVPSGGAGETQYF
V: TRBV2; D: TRBD1; CDR3: CASSQQGGTDTQYF
V: TRBV10-3; D: TRBD1; CDR3: CAIRTQGTNYGYTF
V: TRBV7-3; D: TRBD1; CDR3: CASSRYRTGTGGEKLFF
V: TRBV20-1; D: TRBD1; CDR3: CSARPGQGIPYEQYF
V: TRBV18; D: -; CDR3: CASSLGIDNTEAFF
V: TRBV7-2; D: TRBD2; CDR3: CASSHGLDAGELFF
V: TRBV27; D: -; CDR3: CASTGVNYEQYF
V: TRBV7-2; D: -; CDR3: CASPSPTGANVLTFGAGELFF
V: TRBV20-1; D: -; CDR3: CSAPALSPRGDRTDTQYF
V: TRBV28; D: -; CDR3: CASSLEGTNTEAFF
V: TRBV27; D: TRBD2; CDR3: CASSPGLAGGPRTDTQYF
V: TRBV2; D: -; CDR3: CASSGTTEAFF
V: TRBV27; D: -; CDR3: CASSPYGPNQETQYF
V: TRBV19; D: -; CDR3: CASSRRPRDGSNYGYTF
V: TRBV29-1; D: -; CDR3: CSVTPSGTEAFF
V: TRBV2; D: -; CDR3: CASRDPGGGQYNEQFF
V: TRBV10-1; D: -; CDR3: CARLPGFYAYGYTF
V: TRBV19; D: -; CDR3: CASRAGYGTKRGSPLHF
V: TRBV7-9; D: -; CDR3: CASRPTRGEQFF
V: TRBV7-2; D: -; CDR3: CASSSRRNTGELFF
V: TRBV5-1; D: -; CDR3: CASSLIPFRRGEQFF
V: TRBV5-6; D: -; CDR3: CASSSYGKDATNEKLFF
V: TRBV5-1; D: -; CDR3: CASSIGISDTEAFF
V: TRBV19; D: TRBD2; CDR3: CASSPRAGPGDTQYF
V: TRBV12-3/TRBV12-4; D: -; CDR3: CASNRRVGGQETQYF
V: TRBV19; D: -; CDR3: CASSWDLTYEQYF
V: TRBV15; D: TRBD1; CDR3: CATSPRRQGLAKNIQYF